This T cell receptor beta chain was recovered during a study of cytomegalovirus exposure and HLA in healthy donors. Notes on the study in general: At a 0.05 false discovery rate, a later analysis found 16,951 TCR beta sequences to be associated with HLA alleles. A few chains tied to CMV proved CMV antigen-specific in vitro. Some TCR beta chains (roughly 150 of them) were listed as cytomegalovirus-associated.

The CDR3 has 16 amino acids. Germline V gene data show CDR1 as SSHAT and CDR2 as FNYEAQ (reference sequence). V shed 4 bases, J shed 2 bases, and the junction held 2 bases outside the gene matches. Primers: 60 Vbeta forward and 13 Jbeta reverse. TCRdb's copy holds only in-frame clones and misses some; the assay was immunoSEQ multiplex PCR. The sample has tens of thousands of clones; about 80% are singletons. To note about this clone: Its antigen remains unidentified.

This clonotype was obtained from a man aged 45-60 years in good health and CMV-seropositive. Sequences were obtained from PBMCs. The gene calls are TRBV7-7 and TRBJ2-3; 14 bases are shared with TRBD2. Here the CDR3 reads CASSSGLAGVTDTQYF. The CDR3 coding sequence is TGTGCCAGCAGCTCGGGACTAGCGGGAGTCACAGATACGCAGTATTTT.